The entry below gives a single T cell receptor beta chain sequence along with its context. Generated by immunoSEQ multiplex PCR, the TCRdb table keeps only in-frame clones and is missing some. The table includes around 100,000 clones, around 92% detected once. This record belongs to a study of T cell changes during pregnancy in multiple sclerosis. Germline V gene data show CDR1 as SQVTM and CDR2 as ANQGSEA. The CDR3 has 18 residues. V was cut by 3 bases and J by 0 bases, with 18 bases left in between. V gene TRBV29-1 combines with J gene TRBJ1-6; D is ambiguous. The clonotype comes from a female donor with multiple sclerosis, enrolled in a pregnancy study. Sequences were derived from peripheral blood, sampled after pregnancy. The CDR3 here is CSVDWGAGEVSYNSPLHF. The CDR3 DNA is TGCAGCGTTGATTGGGGAGCTGGGGAGGTCTCCTATAATTCACCCCTCCACTTT.